The clone carrying this TCR beta chain was counted at least ten times. The CDR3 goes on 3 residues after the read ends, and that part is filled in from the germline J gene. These data come from a study of T cell clonality in common variable immunodeficiency. The CDR3 extends over 15 amino acids. Germline-derived CDR1 and CDR2 are SEHNR and FQNEAQ (reference sequence). Germline trimming cut 5 bases from V and 0 bases from J; bases unmatched to any gene: 2. Repertoires were generated with immunoSEQ multiplex PCR, while TCRdb's copy carries only in-frame clones and drops some. The sample holds 51,000 or so clones, and no clone turns up only once.

The origin of this receptor is a person between 18 and 70 years old in good health. Specimen: peripheral blood mononuclear cells. This chain links TRBV7-9 with TRBJ2-5; the match to TRBD2 covers 11 bases. The CDR3 DNA, read in part, is TGTGCCAGCAGCCGGGGACTAGCGGACCAAGAGACC. As protein: CASSRGLADQET. From start to end, the CDR3 is CASSRGLADQETQYF.